Listed below are T cell receptor beta chains from one sample, sequenced in a study of T cells in Graves' hyperthyroidism and ophthalmopathy. MiXCR was run by TCRdb on the multiplex PCR reads, yielding one entry per CDR3 protein. The data show 300,000 to 350,000 distinct CDR3 sequences, with about 15% seen just once and 20% to 25% held by the top ten. Material for sequencing was blood. The receptors come from a woman in her 30s with Graves' hyperthyroidism. Each CDR3 is given with its conserved first and last residue.

TRBV7-8	TRBJ2-3	CASSLDPGTRTDTQYF
TRBV12-3/TRBV12-4	TRBJ2-1	CASSPPKSGRTYNEQFF
TRBV20-1	TRBJ1-1	CSARAGGGGTEAFF
TRBV6-1	TRBJ2-1	CASSDQLTAYGQFF
TRBV20-1	TRBJ2-1	CRTGRTYNEQFF
TRBV28	TRBJ1-1	CASSPGENTEAFF
TRBV29-1	TRBJ2-1	CSVGFNEQFF
TRBV12-3/TRBV12-4	TRBJ2-5	CASSLGPGASETQYF
TRBV9	TRBJ1-4	CASSVGTATNEKLFF
TRBV29-1	TRBJ1-2	CSVVNADTYGYTF
TRBV5-4	TRBJ2-7	CASSRYRELYEQYF
TRBV20-1	TRBJ2-7	CSASWLAESSYEQYF
TRBV27	TRBJ2-5	CASRRLGAKGQETQYF
TRBV12-3/TRBV12-4	TRBJ2-2	CASRGGTDTGELFF
TRBV11-2	TRBJ2-7	CASSFGGIEQYF
TRBV12-3/TRBV12-4	TRBJ2-7	CASRPGLAGGLALYEQYF
TRBV18	TRBJ2-1	CASSPPNKGGEQFF
TRBV5-8	TRBJ1-5	CASSLANSNQPQHF
TRBV4-2	TRBJ2-2	CASSRGGLGQGTAGELFF
TRBV28	TRBJ2-7	CASSPTGTSGSYEQYF
TRBV20-1	TRBJ2-7	CSARARAGASYEQYF
TRBV12-3/TRBV12-4	TRBJ2-3	CASSQNRMADTQYF
TRBV29-1	TRBJ2-7	CSGRDGGREQYF
TRBV28	TRBJ2-7	CASSQRPGQGSYEQYF
TRBV6-1	TRBJ2-7	CASTVTGSGIYEQYF
TRBV27	TRBJ2-1	CASSSRGDRNNEQFF
TRBV7-2	TRBJ2-4	CASSGRKNIQYF
TRBV5-1	TRBJ1-2	CASSWRDSTNYGYTF